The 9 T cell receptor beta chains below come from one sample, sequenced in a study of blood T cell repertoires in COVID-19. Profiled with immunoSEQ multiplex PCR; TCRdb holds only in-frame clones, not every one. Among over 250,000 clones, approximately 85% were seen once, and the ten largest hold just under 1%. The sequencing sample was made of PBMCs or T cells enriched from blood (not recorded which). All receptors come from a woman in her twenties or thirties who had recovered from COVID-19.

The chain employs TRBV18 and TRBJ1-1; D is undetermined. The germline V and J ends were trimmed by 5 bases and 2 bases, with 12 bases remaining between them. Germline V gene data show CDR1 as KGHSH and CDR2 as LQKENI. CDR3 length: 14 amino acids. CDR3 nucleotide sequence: TGTGCCAGCTCATCAATTGCGACTAACACTGAAGCTTTCTTT. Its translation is CASSSIATNTEAFF.

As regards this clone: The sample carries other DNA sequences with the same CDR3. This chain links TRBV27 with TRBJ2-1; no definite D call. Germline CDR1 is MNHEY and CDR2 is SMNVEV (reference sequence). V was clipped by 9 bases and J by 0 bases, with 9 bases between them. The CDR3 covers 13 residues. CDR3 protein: CASSSSSYNEQFF. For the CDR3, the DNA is TGTGCCAGTTCATCGAGCTCCTACAATGAGCAGTTCTTC.

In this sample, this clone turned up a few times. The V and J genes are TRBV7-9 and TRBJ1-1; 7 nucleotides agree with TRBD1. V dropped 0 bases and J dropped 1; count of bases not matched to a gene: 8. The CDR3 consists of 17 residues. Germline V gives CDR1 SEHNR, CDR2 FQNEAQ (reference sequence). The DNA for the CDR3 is TGTGCCAGCAGCTTAGCGCGGGACAGCAACGCGAACACTGAAGCTTTCTTT. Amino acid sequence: CASSLARDSNANTEAFF.

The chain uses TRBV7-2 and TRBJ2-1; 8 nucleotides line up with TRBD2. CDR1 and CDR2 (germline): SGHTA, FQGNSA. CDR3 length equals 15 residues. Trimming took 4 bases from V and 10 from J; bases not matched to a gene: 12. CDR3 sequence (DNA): TGTGCCAGCAGCTCTAGTATGGGGGCGGGAGGAGAGCAGTTCTTC. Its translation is CASSSSMGAGGEQFF.

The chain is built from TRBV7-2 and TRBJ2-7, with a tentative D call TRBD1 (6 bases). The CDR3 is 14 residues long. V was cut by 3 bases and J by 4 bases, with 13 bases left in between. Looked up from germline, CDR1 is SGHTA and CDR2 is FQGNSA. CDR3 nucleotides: TGTGCCAGCAGCTTGACAGGCCCTCCGTACGAGCAGTACTTC. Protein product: CASSLTGPPYEQYF. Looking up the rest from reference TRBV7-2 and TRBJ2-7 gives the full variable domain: GAGVSQSPSNKVTEKGKDVELRCDPISGHTALYWYRQSLGQGLEFLIYFQGNSAPDKSGLPSDRFSAERTGGSVSTLTIQRTQQEDSAVYLCASSLTGPPYEQYFGPGTRLTVT.

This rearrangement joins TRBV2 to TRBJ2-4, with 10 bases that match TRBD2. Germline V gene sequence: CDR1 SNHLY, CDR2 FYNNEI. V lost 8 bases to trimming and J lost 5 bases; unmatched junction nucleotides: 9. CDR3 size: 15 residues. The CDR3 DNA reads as TGTGCCAGCTTGAGCGGGAGGGCCTGGGAAAACATTCAGTACTTC. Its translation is CASLSGRAWENIQYF.

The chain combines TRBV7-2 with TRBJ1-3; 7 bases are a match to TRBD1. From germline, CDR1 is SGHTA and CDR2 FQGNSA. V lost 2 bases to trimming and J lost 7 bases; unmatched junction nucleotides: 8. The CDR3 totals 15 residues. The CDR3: CASSLFDRAGNTIYF. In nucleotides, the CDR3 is TGTGCCAGCAGCTTATTCGACAGGGCGGGGAACACCATATATTTT. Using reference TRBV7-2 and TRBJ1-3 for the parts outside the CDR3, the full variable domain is GAGVSQSPSNKVTEKGKDVELRCDPISGHTALYWYRQSLGQGLEFLIYFQGNSAPDKSGLPSDRFSAERTGGSVSTLTIQRTQQEDSAVYLCASSLFDRAGNTIYFGEGSWLTVV.

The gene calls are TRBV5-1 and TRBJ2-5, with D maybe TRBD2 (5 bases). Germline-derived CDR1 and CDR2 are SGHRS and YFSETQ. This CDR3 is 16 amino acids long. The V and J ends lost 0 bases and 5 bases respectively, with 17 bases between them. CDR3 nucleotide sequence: TGCGCCAGCAGCTTGGACGGAGCGGTTGTTGGTGAGACCCAGTACTTC. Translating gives CASSLDGAVVGETQYF.

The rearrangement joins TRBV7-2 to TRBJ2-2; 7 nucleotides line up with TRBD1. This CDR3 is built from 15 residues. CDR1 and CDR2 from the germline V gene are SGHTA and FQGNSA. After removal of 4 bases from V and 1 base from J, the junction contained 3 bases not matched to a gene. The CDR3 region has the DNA TGTGCCAGCAGCTCTCGACAGGGGAACACCGGGGAGCTGTTTTTT. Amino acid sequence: CASSSRQGNTGELFF. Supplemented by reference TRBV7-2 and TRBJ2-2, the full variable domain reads GAGVSQSPSNKVTEKGKDVELRCDPISGHTALYWYRQSLGQGLEFLIYFQGNSAPDKSGLPSDRFSAERTGGSVSTLTIQRTQQEDSAVYLCASSSRQGNTGELFFGEGSRLTVL.